This T cell receptor beta chain was recovered during a study of control samples from healthy donors and cancer patients. TCRdb's copy holds only in-frame clones and misses some; the assay was immunoSEQ multiplex PCR. The profile shows about 120,000 clones, 70% to 90% of them singletons. CDR1 and CDR2 from the germline V gene are MNHEY and SVGAGI. This CDR3 is 13 amino acids long. V lost 8 bases to trimming and J lost 6 bases; unmatched junction nucleotides: 6. The sample comprised blood. The chain recombines TRBV6-5 with TRBJ1-3; 8 bases are a match to TRBD1. The sequence was obtained from a woman aged 70 to 79 in good health. In DNA form, the CDR3 reads TGTGCCAGCGGACAGGGCCTCCCAAACACCATATATTTT. This codes for CASGQGLPNTIYF.